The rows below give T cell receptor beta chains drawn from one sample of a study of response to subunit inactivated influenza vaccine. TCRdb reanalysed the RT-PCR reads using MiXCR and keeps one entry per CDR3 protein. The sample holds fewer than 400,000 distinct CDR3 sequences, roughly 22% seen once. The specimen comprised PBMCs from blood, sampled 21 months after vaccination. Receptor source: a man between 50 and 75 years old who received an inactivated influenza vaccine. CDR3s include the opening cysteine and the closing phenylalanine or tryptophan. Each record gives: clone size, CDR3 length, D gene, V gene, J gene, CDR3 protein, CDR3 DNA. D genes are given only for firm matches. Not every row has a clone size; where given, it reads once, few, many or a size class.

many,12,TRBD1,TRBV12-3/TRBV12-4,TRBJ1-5,CASGTVNQPQHF,TGTGCCAGCGGGACAGTCAATCAGCCCCAGCATTTT
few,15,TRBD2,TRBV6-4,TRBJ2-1,CASSGTSGRINEQFF,TGTGCCAGCAGTGGAACTAGCGGGAGGATCAATGAGCAGTTCTTC
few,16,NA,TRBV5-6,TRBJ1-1,CASSPGVRPKNTEAFF,TGTGCCAGCAGCCCCGGCGTTCGACCTAAGAACACTGAAGCTTTCTTT
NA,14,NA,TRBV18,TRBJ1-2,CASSPPYRNYGYTF,TGTGCCAGCTCACCACCGTACAGAAACTATGGCTACACCTTC
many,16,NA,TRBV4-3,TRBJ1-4,CASSQVFRGRNEKLFF,TGCGCCAGCAGCCAAGTGTTTCGTGGAAGAAATGAAAAACTGTTTTTT
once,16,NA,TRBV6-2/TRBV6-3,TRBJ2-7,CASSYSKGSFAYEQYF,TGTGCCAGCAGTTACTCGAAGGGTTCTTTCGCCTACGAGCAGTACTTC
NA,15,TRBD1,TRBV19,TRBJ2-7,CASSIGQGWSYEQYF,TGTGCCAGTAGTATCGGACAGGGATGGTCCTACGAGCAGTACTTC
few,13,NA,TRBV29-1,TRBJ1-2,CSVQTLAGYGYTF,TGCAGCGTGCAGACATTGGCGGGCTATGGCTACACCTTC
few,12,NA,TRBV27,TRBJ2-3,CATAEPTDTQYF,TGTGCCACGGCGGAACCCACAGATACGCAGTATTTT
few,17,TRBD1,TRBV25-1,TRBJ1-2,CASSEFIDRGHDYGYTF,TGTGCCAGCAGTGAATTTATAGACAGGGGGCACGACTATGGCTACACCTTC
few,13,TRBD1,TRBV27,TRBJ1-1,CASSFRGPTEAFF,TGTGCCAGCAGTTTTAGGGGGCCCACTGAAGCTTTCTTT
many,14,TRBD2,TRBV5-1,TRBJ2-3,CASSLAGGTDTQYF,TGCGCCAGCAGCCTGGCGGGGGGCACAGATACGCAGTATTTT
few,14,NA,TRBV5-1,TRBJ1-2,CASSPDGTNYGYTF,TGCGCCAGCAGCCCGGACGGCACTAACTATGGCTACACCTTC
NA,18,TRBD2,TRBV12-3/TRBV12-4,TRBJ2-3,CASRSTSGLYGSTDTQYF,TGTGCCAGCAGGTCGACTAGCGGGTTATACGGAAGCACAGATACGCAGTATTTT
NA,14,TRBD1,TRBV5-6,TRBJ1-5,CASSKTGSEQPQHF,TGTGCCAGCAGCAAGACAGGGTCGGAGCAGCCCCAGCATTTT
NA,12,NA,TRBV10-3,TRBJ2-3,CAISDRRDTQYF,TGTGCCATCAGTGATAGGCGAGATACGCAGTATTTT
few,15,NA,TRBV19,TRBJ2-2,CASSIGITNTGELFF,TGTGCCAGTAGTATCGGCATTACGAACACCGGGGAGCTGTTTTTT
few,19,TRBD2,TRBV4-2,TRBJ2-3,CASSQDLRSGGGITDTQYF,TGTGCCAGCAGCCAAGATCTGAGGTCAGGCGGGGGGATCACAGATACGCAGTATTTT
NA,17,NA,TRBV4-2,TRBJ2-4,CASSQDLAGLAKNIQYF,TGTGCCAGCAGCCAAGATTTGGCGGGGTTAGCCAAAAACATTCAGTACTTC
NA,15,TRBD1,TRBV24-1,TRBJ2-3,CATSQGQGDTDTQYF,TGTGCCACCAGTCAAGGACAGGGGGACACAGATACGCAGTATTTT
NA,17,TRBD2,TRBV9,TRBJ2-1,CASSVDPLAGGANEQFF,TGTGCCAGCAGCGTAGACCCACTAGCGGGAGGGGCCAATGAGCAGTTCTTC
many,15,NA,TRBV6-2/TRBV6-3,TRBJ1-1,CASSYSYRSSTEAFF,TGTGCCAGCAGTTACTCGTACAGATCGAGCACTGAAGCTTTCTTT
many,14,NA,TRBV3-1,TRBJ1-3,CASSPGGSGNTIYF,TGTGCCAGCAGCCCGGGGGGCTCTGGAAACACCATATATTTT
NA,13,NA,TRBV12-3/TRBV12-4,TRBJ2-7,CASSSDRVHEQYF,TGTGCCAGCAGTTCCGACAGAGTACACGAGCAGTACTTC
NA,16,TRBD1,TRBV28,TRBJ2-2,CASSIRQGSSNGELFF,TGTGCCAGCAGTATAAGACAGGGCTCATCCAACGGGGAGCTGTTTTTT
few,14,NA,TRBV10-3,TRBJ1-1,CAISERALNTEAFF,TGTGCCATCAGTGAGAGGGCTCTGAACACTGAAGCTTTCTTT
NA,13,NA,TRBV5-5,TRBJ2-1,CASSMAGRGEQFF,TGTGCCAGCAGCATGGCGGGTAGAGGTGAGCAGTTCTTC
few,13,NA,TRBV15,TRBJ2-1,CATSEGPYNEQFF,TGTGCCACCAGCGAGGGACCTTACAATGAGCAGTTCTTC
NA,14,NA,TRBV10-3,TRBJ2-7,CAISDKSQSYEQYF,TGTGCCATCAGTGACAAAAGCCAGTCCTACGAGCAGTACTTC
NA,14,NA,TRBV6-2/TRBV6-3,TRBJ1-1,CASSYGGGFGEAFF,TGTGCCAGCAGTTACGGAGGGGGATTTGGTGAAGCTTTCTTT
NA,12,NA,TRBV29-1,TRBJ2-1,CSVEEIYNEQFF,TGCAGCGTTGAGGAAATCTACAATGAGCAGTTCTTC
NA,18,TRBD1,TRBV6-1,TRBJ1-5,CASSQLYSGGLSNQPQHF,TGTGCCAGCAGTCAACTCTACTCAGGGGGCCTGAGCAATCAGCCCCAGCATTTT
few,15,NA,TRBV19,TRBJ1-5,CASSIGGRSNQPQHF,TGTGCCAGTAGTATAGGGGGCAGGAGCAATCAGCCCCAGCATTTT
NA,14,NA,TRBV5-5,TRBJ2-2,CASSLKGNTGELFF,TGTGCCAGCAGCTTGAAAGGGAACACCGGGGAGCTGTTTTTT
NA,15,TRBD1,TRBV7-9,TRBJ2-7,CASSPDREETYEQYF,TGTGCCAGCAGCCCAGACAGGGAAGAGACCTACGAGCAGTACTTC
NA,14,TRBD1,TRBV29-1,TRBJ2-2,CSVWIGQGAGELFF,TGCAGCGTTTGGATTGGACAGGGCGCCGGGGAGCTGTTTTTT
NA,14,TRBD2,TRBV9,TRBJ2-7,CASSATSGDYEQYF,TGTGCCAGCAGCGCGACTAGCGGGGACTACGAGCAGTACTTC
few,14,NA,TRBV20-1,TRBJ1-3,CSASIGVSGNTIYF,TGCAGTGCTAGTATCGGGGTATCTGGAAACACCATATATTTT
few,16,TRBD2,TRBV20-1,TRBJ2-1,CSARDKGLAGYNEQFF,TGCAGTGCTAGAGATAAAGGACTAGCGGGGTACAATGAGCAGTTCTTC
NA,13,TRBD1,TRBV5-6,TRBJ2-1,CASSSGTGNEQFF,TGTGCCAGCAGCTCCGGGACAGGGAATGAGCAGTTCTTC
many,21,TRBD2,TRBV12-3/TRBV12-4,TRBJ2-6,CASSLILRGGVFSSGANVLTF,TGTGCCAGCAGTTTGATTCTGCGCGGGGGGGTCTTTTCTTCTGGGGCCAACGTCCTGACTTTC
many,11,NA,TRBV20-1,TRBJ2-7,CSVAWGYEQYF,TGCAGTGTCGCTTGGGGCTACGAGCAGTACTTC
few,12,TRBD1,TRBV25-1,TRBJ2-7,CASRTGGSEQYF,TGTGCCAGCAGAACAGGGGGCAGCGAGCAGTACTTC
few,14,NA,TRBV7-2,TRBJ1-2,CASSLLSRLVGYTF,TGTGCCAGCAGCTTATTGAGCAGGCTTGTGGGCTACACCTTC
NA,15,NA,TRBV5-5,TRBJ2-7,CASSLELREWYEQYF,TGTGCCAGCAGCTTGGAATTGAGGGAGTGGTACGAGCAGTACTTC
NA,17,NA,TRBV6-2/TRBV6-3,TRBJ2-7,CASSYSLWGSSSYEQYF,TGTGCCAGCAGTTACTCCCTTTGGGGCAGCAGCTCCTACGAGCAGTACTTC
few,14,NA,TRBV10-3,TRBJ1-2,CAISESTTAVAVTF,TGTGCCATCAGTGAGTCGACTACGGCCGTGGCCGTCACCTTC
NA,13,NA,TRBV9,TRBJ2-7,CASSPYGGYEQYF,TGTGCCAGCAGCCCCTATGGGGGATACGAGCAGTACTTC
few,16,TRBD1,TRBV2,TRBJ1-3,CASSDVGTGDGNTIYF,TGTGCCAGCAGTGACGTCGGGACAGGGGATGGAAACACCATATATTTT
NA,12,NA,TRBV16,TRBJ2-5,CASSQREETQYF,TGTGCCAGCAGCCAAAGGGAGGAGACCCAGTACTTC
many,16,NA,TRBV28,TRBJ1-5,CASLAGVWRGNQPQHF,TGTGCCAGCCTCGCGGGGGTCTGGAGGGGAAATCAGCCCCAGCATTTT
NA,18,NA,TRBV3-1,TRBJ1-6,CASSQAQGSTLMESPLHF,TGTGCCAGCAGCCAAGCCCAAGGATCGACTCTTATGGAATCACCCCTCCACTTT
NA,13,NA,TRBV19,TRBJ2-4,CASSKTRGNIQYF,TGTGCCAGTAGTAAGACCCGTGGAAACATTCAGTACTTC